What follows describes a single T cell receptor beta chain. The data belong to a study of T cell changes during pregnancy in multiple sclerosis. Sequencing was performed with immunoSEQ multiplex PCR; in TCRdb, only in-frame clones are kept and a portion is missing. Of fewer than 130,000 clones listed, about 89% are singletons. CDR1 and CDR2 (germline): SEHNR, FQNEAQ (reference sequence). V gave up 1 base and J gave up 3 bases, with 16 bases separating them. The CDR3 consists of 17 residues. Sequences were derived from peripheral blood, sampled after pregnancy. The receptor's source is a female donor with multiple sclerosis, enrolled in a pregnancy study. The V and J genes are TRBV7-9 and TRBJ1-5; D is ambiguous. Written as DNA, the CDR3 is TGTGCCAGCAGCTTAGATGAGACACCACTGACCAATCAGCCCCAGCATTTT. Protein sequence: CASSLDETPLTNQPQHF.